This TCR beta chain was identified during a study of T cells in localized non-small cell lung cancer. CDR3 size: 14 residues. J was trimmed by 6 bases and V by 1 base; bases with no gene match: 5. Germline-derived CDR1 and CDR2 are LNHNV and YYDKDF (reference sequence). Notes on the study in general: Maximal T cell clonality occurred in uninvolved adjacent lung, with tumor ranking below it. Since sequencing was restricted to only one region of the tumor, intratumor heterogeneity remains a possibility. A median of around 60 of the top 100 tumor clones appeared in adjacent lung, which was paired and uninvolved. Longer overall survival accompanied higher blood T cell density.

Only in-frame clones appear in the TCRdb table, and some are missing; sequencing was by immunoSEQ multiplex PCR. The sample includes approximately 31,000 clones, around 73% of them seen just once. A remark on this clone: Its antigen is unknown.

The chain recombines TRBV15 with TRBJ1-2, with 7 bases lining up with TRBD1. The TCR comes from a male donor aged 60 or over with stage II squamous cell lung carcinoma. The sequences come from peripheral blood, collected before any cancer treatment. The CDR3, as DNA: TGTGCCACCAGCAGAGGACAGGGTAGGGATGGCTACACCTTC. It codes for CATSRGQGRDGYTF. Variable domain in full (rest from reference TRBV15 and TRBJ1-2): DAMVIQNPRYQVTQFGKPVTLSCSQTLNHNVMYWYQQKSSQAPKLLFHYYDKDFNNEADTPDNFQSRRPNTSFCFLDIRSPGLGDTAMYLCATSRGQGRDGYTFGSGTRLTVV.